This entry is about one TCR beta chain. The antigen is not known. This sample was included in a study of OX40 agonist ivuxolimab in advanced cancers. Turning to the study itself: Every 2 weeks, patients got intravenous ivuxolimab at one of six dose levels (0.01-10 mg/kg). Study-level points and caveats: Certain nonresponding patients likewise had low normalized T-cell clonal expansion. Compared with CD4+, CD8+ T cells on average had more expanded clones.

V lost 7 bases and J 5 bases, leaving 9 bases between the germline ends. CDR1 is MNHNS, CDR2 SASEGT, per germline. The CDR3 length is 12 residues. Assay used: immunoSEQ multiplex PCR; TCRdb lists only in-frame clones, some missing. The table lists about 34,000 clones, less than 80% of them singletons, with about a tenth in the top ten. The specimen was CD4+ or CD8+ T cells sorted from blood, collected in a trial of the OX40 agonist ivuxolimab. The rearrangement joins TRBV6-1 to TRBJ1-5, with D hard to call. This TCR was sampled from an adult with an advanced solid tumor such as melanoma, head and neck, liver or kidney cancer. The CDR3: CASKRVDQPQHF. The DNA of the CDR3 is TGTGCCAGCAAGAGGGTTGATCAGCCCCAGCATTTT.